In its sample, the clone carrying this T cell receptor (beta chain) was seen a few times. The target antigen is unknown. This sample is part of a study of blood T cells in healthy people across ages. It was with a sample-barcoded 5' primer and a J-beta primer mix that a second PCR of about 6 to 12 cycles was run. From the 5' RACE reads, TCRdb called clonotypes with MiXCR, one entry per CDR3 protein. The sample gives over 500,000 distinct CDR3 sequences, about 50% of which show up once; roughly 14% is in the top ten. CDR1 and CDR2 from the germline V gene are MNHEY and SVGEGT. This CDR3 region has 17 residues. The ends lost 1 base at V and 5 bases at J; junction bases unmatched: 11. Study results and limitations: There was no known CMV status for donors, so expanded clonotype changes were possibly confounded. A roughly linear fall in TCR beta diversity per million T cells was seen with increasing age.

The rearrangement joins TRBV6-2 or TRBV6-3 to TRBJ2-1, with 7 bases matching TRBD2. The clonotype was recovered from an elderly woman in good health. Sequencing was done on a sample of blood. Here the CDR3 DNA reads TGTGCCAGCAGTTACTTCGGACGCCCACTAGCGAACAATGAGCAGTTCTTC. This sequence encodes CASSYFGRPLANNEQFF.